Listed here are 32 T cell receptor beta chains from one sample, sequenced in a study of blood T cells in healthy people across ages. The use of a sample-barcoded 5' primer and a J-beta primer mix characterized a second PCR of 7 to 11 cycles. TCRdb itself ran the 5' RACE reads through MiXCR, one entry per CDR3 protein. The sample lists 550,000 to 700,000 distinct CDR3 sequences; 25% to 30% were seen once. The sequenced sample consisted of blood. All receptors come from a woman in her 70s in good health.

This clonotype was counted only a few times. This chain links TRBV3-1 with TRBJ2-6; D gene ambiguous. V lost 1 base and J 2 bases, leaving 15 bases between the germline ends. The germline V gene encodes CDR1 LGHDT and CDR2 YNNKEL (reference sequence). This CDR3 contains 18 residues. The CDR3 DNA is TGTGCCAGCAGCCAAGTTGGCCATCATACGCCTGGGGCCAACGTCCTGACTTTC. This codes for CASSQVGHHTPGANVLTF.

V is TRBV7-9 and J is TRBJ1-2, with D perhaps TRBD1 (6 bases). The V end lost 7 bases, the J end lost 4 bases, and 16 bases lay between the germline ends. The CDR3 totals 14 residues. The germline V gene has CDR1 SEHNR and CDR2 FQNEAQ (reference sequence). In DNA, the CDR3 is TGTGCCAGCACCCCCGTAGGGGGTCCCTATGGCTACACCTTC. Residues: CASTPVGGPYGYTF.

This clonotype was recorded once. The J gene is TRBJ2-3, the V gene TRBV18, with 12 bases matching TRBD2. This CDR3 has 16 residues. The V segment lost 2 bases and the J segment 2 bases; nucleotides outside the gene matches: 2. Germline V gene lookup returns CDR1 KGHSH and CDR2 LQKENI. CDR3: CASSPWTSGATDTQYF. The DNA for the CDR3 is TGTGCCAGCTCACCATGGACTAGCGGGGCCACAGATACGCAGTATTTT.

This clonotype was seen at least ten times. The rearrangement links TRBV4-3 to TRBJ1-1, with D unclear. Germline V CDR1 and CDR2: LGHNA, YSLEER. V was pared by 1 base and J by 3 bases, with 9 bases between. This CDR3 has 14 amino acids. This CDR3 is CASSQGGRYTEAFF. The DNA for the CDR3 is TGCGCCAGCAGCCAAGGGGGTCGGTACACTGAAGCTTTCTTT.

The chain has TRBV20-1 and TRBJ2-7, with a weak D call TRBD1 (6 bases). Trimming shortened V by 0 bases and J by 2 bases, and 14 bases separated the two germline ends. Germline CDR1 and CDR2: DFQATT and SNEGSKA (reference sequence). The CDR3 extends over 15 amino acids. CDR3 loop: CSARDRDKSAYEQYF. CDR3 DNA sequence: TGCAGTGCTAGAGACCGGGACAAAAGCGCCTACGAGCAGTACTTC.

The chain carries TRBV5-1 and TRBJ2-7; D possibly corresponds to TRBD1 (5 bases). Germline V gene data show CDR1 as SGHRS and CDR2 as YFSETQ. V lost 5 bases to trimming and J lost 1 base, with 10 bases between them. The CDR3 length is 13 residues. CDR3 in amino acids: CASRPQGSYEQYF. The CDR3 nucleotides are TGCGCCAGCAGGCCCCAGGGATCCTACGAGCAGTACTTC.

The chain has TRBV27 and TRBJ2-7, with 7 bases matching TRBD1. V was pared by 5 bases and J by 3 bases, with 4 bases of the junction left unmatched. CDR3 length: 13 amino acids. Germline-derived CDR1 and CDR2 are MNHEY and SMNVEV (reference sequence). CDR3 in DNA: TGTGCCAGCAGTAAGACAGGGCTCTACGAGCAGTACTTC. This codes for CASSKTGLYEQYF.

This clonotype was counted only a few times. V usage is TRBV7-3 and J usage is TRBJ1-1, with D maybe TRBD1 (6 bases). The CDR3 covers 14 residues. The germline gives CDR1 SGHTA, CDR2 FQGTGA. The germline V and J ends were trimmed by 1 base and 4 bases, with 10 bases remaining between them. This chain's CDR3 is CASSLMGAGTEAFF. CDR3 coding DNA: TGTGCCAGCAGCTTAATGGGGGCAGGCACTGAAGCTTTCTTT.

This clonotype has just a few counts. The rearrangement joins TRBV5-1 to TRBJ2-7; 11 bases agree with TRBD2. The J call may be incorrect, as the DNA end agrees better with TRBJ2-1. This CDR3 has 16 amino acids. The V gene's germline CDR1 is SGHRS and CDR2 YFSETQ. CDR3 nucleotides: TGCGCCAGCAGCTTGCCCACTAGCGGGAGTTACAATGAGCAGTTCTTC. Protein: CASSLPTSGSYNEQFF.

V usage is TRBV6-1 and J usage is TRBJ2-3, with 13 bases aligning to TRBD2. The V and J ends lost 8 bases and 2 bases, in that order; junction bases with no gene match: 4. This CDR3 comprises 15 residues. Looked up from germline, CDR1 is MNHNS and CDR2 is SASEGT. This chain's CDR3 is CASGTSGTITDTQYF. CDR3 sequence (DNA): TGTGCCAGCGGGACTAGCGGGACCATCACAGATACGCAGTATTTT.

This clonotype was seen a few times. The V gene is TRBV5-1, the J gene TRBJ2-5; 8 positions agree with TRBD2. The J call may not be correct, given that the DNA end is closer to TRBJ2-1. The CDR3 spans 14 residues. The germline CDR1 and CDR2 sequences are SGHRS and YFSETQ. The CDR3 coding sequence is TGCGCCAGCAGCCAGGGACTAGAAAGGAATGAGCAGTTCTTC. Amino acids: CASSQGLERNEQFF.

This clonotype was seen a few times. Here the CDR3 reads CSGAREDGYTF. The CDR3 coding sequence is TGCAGTGGGGCCCGGGAAGATGGCTACACCTTC. The chain couples TRBV20-1 to TRBJ1-2; no firm D call. Germline assignment: CDR1 DFQATT and CDR2 SNEGSKA (reference sequence). The V end lost 7 bases, the J end lost 6 bases, and 12 bases lay between the germline ends. This CDR3 spans 11 amino acids.

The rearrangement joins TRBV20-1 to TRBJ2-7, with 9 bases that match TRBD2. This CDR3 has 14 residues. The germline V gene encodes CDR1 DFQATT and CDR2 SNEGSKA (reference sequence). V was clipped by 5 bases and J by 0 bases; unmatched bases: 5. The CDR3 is CSAQSGGSSYEQYF. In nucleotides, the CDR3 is TGCAGTGCTCAAAGCGGGGGGAGCTCCTACGAGCAGTACTTC.

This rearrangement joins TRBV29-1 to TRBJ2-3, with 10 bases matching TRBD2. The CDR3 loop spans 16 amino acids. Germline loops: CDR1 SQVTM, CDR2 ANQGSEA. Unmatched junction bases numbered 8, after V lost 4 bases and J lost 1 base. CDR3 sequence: CSVGALAGAGTDTQYF. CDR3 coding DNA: TGCAGCGTTGGTGCGCTAGCGGGGGCCGGCACAGATACGCAGTATTTT.

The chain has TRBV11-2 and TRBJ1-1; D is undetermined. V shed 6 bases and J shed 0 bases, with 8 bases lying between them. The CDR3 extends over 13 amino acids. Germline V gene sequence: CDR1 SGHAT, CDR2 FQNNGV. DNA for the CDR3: TGTGCCAGCAGGTACACACTGAACACTGAAGCTTTCTTT. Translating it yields CASRYTLNTEAFF.

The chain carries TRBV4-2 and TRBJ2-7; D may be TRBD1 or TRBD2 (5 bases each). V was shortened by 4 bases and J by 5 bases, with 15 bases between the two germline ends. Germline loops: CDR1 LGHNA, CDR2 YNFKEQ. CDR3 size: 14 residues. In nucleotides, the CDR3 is TGTGCCAGCAGCCGAGGGGTTAGCAGCCACGAGCAGTACTTC. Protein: CASSRGVSSHEQYF.

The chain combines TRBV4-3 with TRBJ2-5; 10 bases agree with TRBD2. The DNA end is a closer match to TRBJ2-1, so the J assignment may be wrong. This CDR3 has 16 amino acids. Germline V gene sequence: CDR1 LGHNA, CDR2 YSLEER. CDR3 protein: CASSQEAAGGLGEQFF. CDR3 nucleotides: TGCGCCAGCAGCCAAGAGGCAGCGGGGGGGTTAGGAGAGCAGTTCTTC.

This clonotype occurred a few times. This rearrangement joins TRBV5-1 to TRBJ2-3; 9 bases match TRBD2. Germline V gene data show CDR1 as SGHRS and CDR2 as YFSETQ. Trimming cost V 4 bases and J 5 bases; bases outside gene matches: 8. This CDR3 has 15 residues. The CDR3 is CASSLGLADRDTQYF. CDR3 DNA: TGCGCCAGCAGCCTGGGACTAGCAGACCGAGATACGCAGTATTTT.

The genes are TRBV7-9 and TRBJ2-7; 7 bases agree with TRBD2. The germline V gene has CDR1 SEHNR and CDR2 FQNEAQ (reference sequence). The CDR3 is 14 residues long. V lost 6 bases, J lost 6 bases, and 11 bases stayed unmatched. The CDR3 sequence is CASRPGGLTTEQYF. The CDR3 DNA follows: TGTGCCAGCAGACCGGGGGGTCTTACGACCGAGCAGTACTTC. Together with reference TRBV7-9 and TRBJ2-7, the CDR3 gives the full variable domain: DTGVSQNPRHKITKRGQNVTFRCDPISEHNRLYWYRQTLGQGPEFLTYFQNEAQLEKSRLLSDRFSAERPKGSFSTLEIQRTEQGDSAMYLCASRPGGLTTEQYFGPGTRLTVT.

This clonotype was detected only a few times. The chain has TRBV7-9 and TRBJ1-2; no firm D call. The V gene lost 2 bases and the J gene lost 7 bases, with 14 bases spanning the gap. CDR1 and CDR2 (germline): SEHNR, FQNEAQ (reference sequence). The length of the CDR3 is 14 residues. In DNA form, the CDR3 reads TGTGCCAGCAGCTTAAGCTATCCCAGCGGTGGCTACACCTTC. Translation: CASSLSYPSGGYTF.

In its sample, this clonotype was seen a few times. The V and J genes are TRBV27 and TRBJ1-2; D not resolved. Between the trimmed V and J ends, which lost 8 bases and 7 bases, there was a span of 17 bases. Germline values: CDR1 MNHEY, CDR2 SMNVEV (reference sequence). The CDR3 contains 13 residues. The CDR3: CASAPDATFGYTF. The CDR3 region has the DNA TGTGCCAGCGCCCCGGACGCAACCTTTGGCTACACCTTC.

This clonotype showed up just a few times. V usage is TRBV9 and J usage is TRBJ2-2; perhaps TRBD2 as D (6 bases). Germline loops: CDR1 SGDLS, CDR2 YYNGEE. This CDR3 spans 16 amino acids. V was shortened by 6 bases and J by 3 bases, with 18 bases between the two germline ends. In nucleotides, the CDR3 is TGTGCCAGCACGGGTGGGGACTTACAATACACCGGGGAGCTGTTTTTT. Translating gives CASTGGDLQYTGELFF.

The CDR3 sequence is CSANVVDGNSPLHF. The CDR3 DNA reads as TGCAGTGCTAACGTAGTAGATGGTAATTCACCCCTCCACTTT. The rearrangement uses TRBV20-1 and TRBJ1-6; D remains unclear. The germline CDR1 and CDR2 sequences are DFQATT and SNEGSKA (reference sequence). CDR3 length: 14 amino acids. V lost 4 bases, J lost 6 bases, and 13 bases lay in between.

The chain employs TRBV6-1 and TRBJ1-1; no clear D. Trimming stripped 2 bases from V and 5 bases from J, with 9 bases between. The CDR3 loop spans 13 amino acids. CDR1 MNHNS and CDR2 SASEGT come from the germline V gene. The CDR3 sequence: CASSEFMGTEAFF. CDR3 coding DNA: TGTGCCAGCAGTGAATTTATGGGGACTGAAGCTTTCTTT.

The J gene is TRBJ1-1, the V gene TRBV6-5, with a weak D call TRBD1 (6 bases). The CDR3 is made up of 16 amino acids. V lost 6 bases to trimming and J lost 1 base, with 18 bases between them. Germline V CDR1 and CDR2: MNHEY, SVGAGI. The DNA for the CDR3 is TGTGCCAGCAGGTTACTTCCGGGACAAGAGAACACTGAAGCTTTCTTT. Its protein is CASRLLPGQENTEAFF.

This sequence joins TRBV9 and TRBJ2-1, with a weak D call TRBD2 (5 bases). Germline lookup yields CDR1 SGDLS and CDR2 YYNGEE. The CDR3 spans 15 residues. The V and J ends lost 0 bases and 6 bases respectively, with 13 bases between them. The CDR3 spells CASSVGQRQANEQFF. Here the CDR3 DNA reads TGTGCCAGCAGCGTAGGCCAGCGGCAAGCCAATGAGCAGTTCTTC.

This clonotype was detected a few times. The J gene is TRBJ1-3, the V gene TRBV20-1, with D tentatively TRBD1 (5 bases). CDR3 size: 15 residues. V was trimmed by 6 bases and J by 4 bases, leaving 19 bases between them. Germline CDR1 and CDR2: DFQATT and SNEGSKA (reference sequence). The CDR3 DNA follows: TGCAGTGCCCGTGACAGAGTAAGAGCGGGAAACACCATATATTTT. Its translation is CSARDRVRAGNTIYF.

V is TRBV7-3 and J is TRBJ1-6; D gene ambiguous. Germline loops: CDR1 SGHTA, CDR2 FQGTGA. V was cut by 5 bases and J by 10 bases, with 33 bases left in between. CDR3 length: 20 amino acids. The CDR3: CASSATGGLGFGREESPLHF. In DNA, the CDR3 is TGTGCCAGCAGCGCCACCGGCGGTTTGGGATTTGGGCGGGAAGAATCACCCCTCCACTTT.

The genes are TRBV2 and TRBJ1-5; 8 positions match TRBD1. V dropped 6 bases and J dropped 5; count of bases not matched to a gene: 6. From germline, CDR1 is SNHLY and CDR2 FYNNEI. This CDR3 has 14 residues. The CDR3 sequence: CASSGQGLDQPQHF. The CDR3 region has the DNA TGTGCCAGCAGCGGACAGGGTTTAGATCAGCCCCAGCATTTT.

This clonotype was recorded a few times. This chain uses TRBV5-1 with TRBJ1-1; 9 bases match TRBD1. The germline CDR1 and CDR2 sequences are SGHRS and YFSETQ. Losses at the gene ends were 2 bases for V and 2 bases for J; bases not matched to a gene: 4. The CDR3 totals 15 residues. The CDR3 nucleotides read TGCGCCAGCAGCTTACAGGGGGCAGTTAACACTGAAGCTTTCTTT. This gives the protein CASSLQGAVNTEAFF.

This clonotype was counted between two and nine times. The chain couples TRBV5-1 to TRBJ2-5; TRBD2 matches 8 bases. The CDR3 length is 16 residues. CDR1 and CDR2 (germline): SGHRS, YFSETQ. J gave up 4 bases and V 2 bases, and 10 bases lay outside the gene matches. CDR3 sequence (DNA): TGCGCCAGCAGCTTTGCGGCGGGGGGTCTAGGAGAGACCCAGTACTTC. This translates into CASSFAAGGLGETQYF.

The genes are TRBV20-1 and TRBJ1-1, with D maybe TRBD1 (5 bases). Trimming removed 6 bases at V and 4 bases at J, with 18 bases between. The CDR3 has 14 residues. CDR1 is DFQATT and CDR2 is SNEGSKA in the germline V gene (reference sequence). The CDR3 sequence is CSAPGTYRGTEAFF. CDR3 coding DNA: TGCAGTGCCCCGGGAACCTATAGGGGCACTGAAGCTTTCTTT.